This T cell receptor (beta chain) appears in the sequencing data of a study of CD8+ T cells in alopecia areata. For the study at large: Recipients were roughly 6-10-week-old female C3H/HeJ mice grafted with skin from approximately 6-13-month-old C3H/HeJ donors with spontaneous alopecia. Study observations and caveats: Normal-skin resident alphabeta T cells also appear among scalp sample sequences. The study found TCR sharing across patients less clear than in mice, possibly for HLA reasons. An increase in clonality over normal scalp was evident in lesional scalp, especially alopecia totalis/universalis.

Turning to this clone: Its antigen remains unknown. Gene names are the mouse ones. The CDR3 extends 4 residues past the end of the read, so its final part is completed from the germline J gene.

Sorting of pooled cutaneous lymph node cells was based on CD4, CD8alpha, NKG2D, NKG2ACE and other markers. RNA extraction and reverse transcription yielded cDNA as sequencing template. Here immunoSEQ multiplex PCR was the method, and the copy in TCRdb shows in-frame clones only, minus some. The sample holds 270,000 or so clones, and no clone turns up only once. This CDR3 spans 14 amino acids. Germline CDR1 FNHDT, CDR2 SITEND (reference sequence). The V and J ends lost 6 bases and 4 bases, in that order; junction bases with no gene match: 6. The origin of this receptor is a C3H/HeJ mouse with alopecia areata. The mouse strain carries the MHC haplotype H2-k. Sequenced: CD4+ T cells sorted from a lymph node. V gene TRBV19 combines with J gene TRBJ2-1, with TRBD2 matching over 8 bases. Incomplete CDR3 DNA: TGTGCCAGCACCTCCGGGACTGGATATGCT. It codes for CASTSGTGYA. The full CDR3 protein is CASTSGTGYAEQFF. Supplemented by reference TRBV19 and TRBJ2-1, the full variable domain reads GGIITQTPKFLIGQEGQKLTLKCQQNFNHDTMYWYRQDSGKGLRLIYYSITENDLQKGDLSEGYDASREKKSSFSLTVTSAQKNEMAVFLCASTSGTGYAEQFFGPGTRLTVL.